A selection of T cell receptor beta chains follows, all from one sample in a study of shared clonotypes between healthy human individuals. Clones were read by immunoSEQ multiplex PCR, and TCRdb kept only the in-frame ones, dropping some. The sample has millions of clones, roughly 91% seen once. Input material: naive CD8+ T cells from PBMCs. Receptor source: a man between 18 and 35 years old in good health. Some clones in this sample may be carry-over from other donors' samples. CDR3s include the opening cysteine and the closing phenylalanine or tryptophan. The D gene is left open where the match is weak. Rows give clone size only sometimes, using once, few, many, or a class for an expanded clone.

. | . | TRBJ2-7 | TRBV27 | CATWGRRTTYEQYF | TGTGCCACGTGGGGACGCAGGACGACCTACGAGCAGTACTTC
. | . | TRBJ2-5 | TRBV10-1 | CASLREPQETQYF | TGCGCCAGCCTCCGGGAGCCACAAGAGACCCAGTACTTC
. | few | TRBJ1-5 | TRBV28 | CASSLSDNQPQHF | TGTGCCAGCAGTCTGTCGGACAATCAGCCCCAGCATTTT
. | . | TRBJ2-1 | TRBV5-1 | CASSVTGPNPNNEQFF | TGCGCCAGCAGCGTGACAGGACCGAACCCTAACAATGAGCAGTTCTTC
TRBD1 | few | TRBJ2-7 | TRBV4-1 | CASSQVGTGTYEQYF | TGCGCCAGCAGCCAAGTGGGGACAGGGACCTACGAGCAGTACTTC
TRBD2 | . | TRBJ2-5 | TRBV28 | CASSLGLAGGWETQYF | TGTGCCAGCAGTTTAGGGCTAGCGGGAGGTTGGGAGACCCAGTACTTC
. | . | TRBJ2-3 | TRBV18 | CASSSRGSTDTQYF | TGTGCCAGCTCATCCCGGGGGTCCACAGATACGCAGTATTTT
TRBD1 | . | TRBJ1-2 | TRBV27 | CASSPTGGPSYGYTF | TGTGCCAGCAGTCCTACAGGGGGACCTAGCTATGGCTACACCTTC
. | . | TRBJ2-2 | TRBV6-1 | CASSEIKELWNTGELFF | TGTGCCAGCAGTGAAATCAAGGAGTTATGGAACACCGGGGAGCTGTTTTTT
TRBD2 | . | TRBJ2-3 | TRBV28 | CASSSLAGVDTQYF | TGTGCCAGCAGCTCCCTAGCGGGAGTAGATACGCAGTATTTT
. | . | TRBJ2-3 | TRBV10-2 | CASMVSTDTQYF | TGCGCCAGCATGGTATCGACAGATACGCAGTATTTT